The present T cell receptor beta chain was sequenced within a study of cytomegalovirus exposure and HLA in healthy donors. With respect to this clone: Its antigen is still unknown.

In the PCR, 60 Vbeta and 13 Jbeta primers were used. The assay was immunoSEQ multiplex PCR, and TCRdb's table has in-frame clones only and misses some. The table for this sample gives around 200,000 clones. The CDR3 is 21 residues long. Germline assignment: CDR1 MGHRA and CDR2 YSYEKL. J gave up 7 bases and V 2 bases, and 17 bases lay outside the gene matches. General study results and limits: High sensitivity and specificity were reportedly achieved when the classifier diagnosed cytomegalovirus status. Later work found most CMV-associated TCR beta chains apparently HLA-restricted.

This chain uses TRBV4-1 with TRBJ2-2; 15 positions match TRBD2. Sequencing was carried out using PBMCs. This clonotype was obtained from a girl aged 2 to 9 in good health and CMV-seropositive. The DNA for the CDR3 is TGCGCCAGCAGCCAAAGGCCACTGCAACACGGACTAGCGGGAGGGGTCGGGGAGCTGTTTTTT. Protein: CASSQRPLQHGLAGGVGELFF.